The 16 T cell receptor beta chains below were found in one sample sequenced in a study of blood T cell repertoires in COVID-19 (TCRdb year 2020). Library generation was performed with the immunoSEQ multiplex PCR assay. TCRdb re-hosts the immuneACCESS table, in-frame sequences only. Its copies lack some clones; in the studies checked, an unresolved V gene accounts for under half of them, and the cause for the rest is not known. This sample holds 150,000 to 200,000 clones; about four fifths were observed only once. Less than 20% of the sample rests with the top ten. Sequenced material: PBMCs or T cells enriched from blood (not recorded which). Receptors originate from a man aged 55-75 years who had recovered from COVID-19.

V is TRBV5-5 and J is TRBJ2-7; 9 nucleotides align to TRBD1. This CDR3 spans 14 amino acids. V trimming: 5 bases; J trimming: 2 bases; junction bases outside the gene matches: 5. Germline-derived CDR1 and CDR2 are SGHKS and YYEKEE (reference sequence). CDR3 sequence reads: CASRVTGGTYEQYF. In DNA, the CDR3 is TGTGCCAGCAGGGTGACAGGGGGGACCTACGAGCAGTACTTC.

A word on this clone: The junction differs from germline at one of its ends, possibly a read error. The V call is TRBV9, the J call TRBJ2-7, with TRBD1 identical over 8 bases. The CDR3 consists of 14 residues. Germline CDR1 and CDR2: SGDLS and YYNGEE. The CDR3 DNA sequence: TGTGCCAACAGCGTAGCTACAGGGGGCTACGAGCAGTACTTC. Translating it yields CANSVATGGYEQYF.

This chain connects TRBV27 to TRBJ2-7; TRBD1 might be the D (6 bases). Per germline, CDR1 MNHEY and CDR2 SMNVEV (reference sequence). Trimming took off 6 bases at V and 2 bases at J, with 17 bases between the two ends. This CDR3 is 15 amino acids long. For the CDR3, the DNA is TGTGCCAGCAGCTTAACAGGGCTAGGGCCCTACGAGCAGTACTTC. Translated: CASSLTGLGPYEQYF.

This chain uses TRBV10-3 with TRBJ2-7; 7 positions match TRBD1. The CDR3 is 14 residues long. V gave up 7 bases and J gave up 6 bases; unmatched junction bases: 12. Germline CDR1 reads ENHRY; CDR2 reads SYGVKD. CDR3 in amino acids: CAITQDRVYVEQYF. DNA for the CDR3: TGTGCCATCACTCAAGACAGGGTTTACGTCGAGCAGTACTTC.

The chain carries TRBV5-1 and TRBJ2-3; TRBD2 agrees at 11 bases. V gave up 4 bases and J gave up 0 bases; unmatched junction bases: 4. In germline, CDR1 is SGHRS, CDR2 YFSETQ. The CDR3 runs 16 residues. The CDR3 here is CASSPRLAGSTDTQYF. As DNA, the CDR3 is TGCGCCAGCAGCCCCCGACTAGCGGGGAGCACAGATACGCAGTATTTT.

The chain employs TRBV11-2 and TRBJ1-1; TRBD1 matches at 10 bases. After removal of 5 bases from V and 5 bases from J, the junction contained 2 bases not matched to a gene. The CDR3 is 13 amino acids. Germline-derived CDR1 and CDR2 are SGHAT and FQNNGV. The chain's CDR3 is CASSRDRGTEAFF. The DNA of the CDR3 is TGTGCCAGCAGCCGGGACAGGGGAACTGAAGCTTTCTTT.

Remarks on this clone: A read error may produce the germline difference seen at one junction end. V gene TRBV14 combines with J gene TRBJ2-7; no reliable D call. Germline lookup yields CDR1 SGHDN and CDR2 FVKESK. This CDR3 spans 8 amino acids. This CDR3 is CASSLLDF. DNA of the CDR3: TGTGCCAGCAGCCTTCTAGACTTC.

The chain joins TRBV28 to TRBJ2-7; D not resolved. The germline CDR1 and CDR2 sequences are MDHEN and SYDVKM. V was trimmed by 6 bases and J by 6 bases, leaving 9 bases between them. CDR3 length: 11 residues. CDR3: CASRGHSEQYF. CDR3 DNA: TGTGCCAGCAGGGGCCACAGCGAGCAGTACTTC.

The gene calls are TRBV5-1 and TRBJ2-1; the match to TRBD2 covers 14 bases. CDR1 SGHRS and CDR2 YFSETQ come from the germline V gene. This CDR3 comprises 15 residues. With 4 bases clipped from V and 9 bases from J, the junction kept 6 bases outside the gene matches. This chain's CDR3 is CASSPGLAGVSEQFF. DNA of the CDR3: TGCGCCAGCAGCCCGGGACTAGCGGGAGTAAGTGAGCAGTTCTTC.

This chain uses TRBV9 with TRBJ1-4, with D unclear. This CDR3 is built from 15 residues. Germline V gene sequence: CDR1 SGDLS, CDR2 YYNGEE. V dropped 5 bases and J dropped 2 bases, with 13 bases sitting between them. The CDR3 nucleotides are TGTGCCAGCAGTCAAGAGGGAGGGACTAATGAAAAACTGTTTTTT. This codes for CASSQEGGTNEKLFF.

The V gene is TRBV5-6, the J gene TRBJ1-5; no firm D call. Trimming removed 3 bases from V and 4 bases from J, with 8 bases in between. Germline CDR1 is SGHDT and CDR2 is YYEEEE. The CDR3 has 13 amino acids. CDR3 sequence reads: CASSSLLNQPQHF. In DNA, the CDR3 is TGTGCCAGCAGCTCTTTGTTGAATCAGCCCCAGCATTTT.

The gene calls are TRBV4-2 and TRBJ2-3, with TRBD2 matching over 10 bases. CDR3 length: 17 amino acids. Germline V gene sequence: CDR1 LGHNA, CDR2 YNFKEQ. After removal of 3 bases from V and 3 bases from J, the junction contained 9 bases not matched to a gene. The CDR3 DNA is TGTGCCAGCAGCCAGGGAGAAGCGGGAGGGGAAACAGATACGCAGTATTTT. Amino acid sequence: CASSQGEAGGETDTQYF.

To note about this clone: The DNA is left out, because the CDR3 cannot be placed on it with certainty; the CDR3 is given as TCRdb lists it. The chain is built from TRBV3-1 (or the pseudogene TRBV3-2) and TRBJ2-2; the table gives TRBD1 as D, unverified against the DNA. Germline-derived CDR1 and CDR2 are LGHDT and YNNKEL (reference sequence). The CDR3 is 21 residues long, ends included. The CDR3 spells CASSQGDGTGVRNRTPGSCFF.

The chain couples TRBV19 to TRBJ2-1; 7 bases map to TRBD1. Germline CDR1 and CDR2: LNHDA and SQIVND (reference sequence). V gave up 3 bases and J gave up 7 bases; unmatched junction bases: 9. This CDR3 is built from 15 residues. Here the CDR3 DNA reads TGTGCCAGTAGTATTTTGAGAGACAGGGTGAATGAGCAGTTCTTC. Translating gives CASSILRDRVNEQFF.

The chain has TRBV2 and TRBJ2-1, with a possible D match to TRBD1 (6 bases). Deletions cut 6 bases from V and 3 bases from J, with 24 bases between. CDR1 and CDR2 (germline): SNHLY, FYNNEI. The CDR3 is 18 amino acids. The CDR3 loop reads CASRSQDPGARHYNEQFF. DNA for the CDR3: TGTGCCAGCAGATCACAAGATCCAGGGGCCCGCCACTACAATGAGCAGTTCTTC.

The chain employs TRBV28 and TRBJ2-7, with D possibly TRBD2 on 6 matching bases. This CDR3 is 15 amino acids long. Trimming removed 6 bases at V and 5 bases at J, with 20 bases between. The germline V gene encodes CDR1 MDHEN and CDR2 SYDVKM. DNA for the CDR3: TGTGCCAGCAGGCCCCGACTAGGGAAAGGTCACGAGCAGTACTTC. Translating gives CASRPRLGKGHEQYF.